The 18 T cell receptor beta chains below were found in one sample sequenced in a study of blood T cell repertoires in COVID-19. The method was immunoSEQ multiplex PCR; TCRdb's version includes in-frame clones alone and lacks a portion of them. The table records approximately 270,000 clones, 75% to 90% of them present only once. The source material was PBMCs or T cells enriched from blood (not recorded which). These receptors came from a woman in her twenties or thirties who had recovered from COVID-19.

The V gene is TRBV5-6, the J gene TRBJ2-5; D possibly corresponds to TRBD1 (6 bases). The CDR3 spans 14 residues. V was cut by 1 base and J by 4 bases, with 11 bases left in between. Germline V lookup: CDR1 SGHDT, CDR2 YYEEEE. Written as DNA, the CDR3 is TGTGCCAGCAGCTTGACAGGGACCCCAGAGACCCAGTACTTC. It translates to CASSLTGTPETQYF.

DNA of the CDR3: TGTGCCAGTAGTCCCGGACTAGCGGGGATCTCGACCCTCTACAATGAGCAGTTCTTC. Translating it yields CASSPGLAGISTLYNEQFF. V and J are TRBV19 and TRBJ2-1; 12 bases are shared with TRBD2. The CDR3 spans 19 residues. From germline, CDR1 is LNHDA and CDR2 SQIVND (reference sequence). J gave up 3 bases and V 5 bases, and 14 bases lay outside the gene matches.

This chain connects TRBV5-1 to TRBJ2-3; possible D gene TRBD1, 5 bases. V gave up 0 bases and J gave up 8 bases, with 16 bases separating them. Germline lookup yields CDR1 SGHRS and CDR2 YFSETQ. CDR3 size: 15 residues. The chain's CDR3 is CASSLVGLGHPTQYF. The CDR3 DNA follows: TGCGCCAGCAGCTTGGTCGGCTTGGGGCATCCTACGCAGTATTTT.

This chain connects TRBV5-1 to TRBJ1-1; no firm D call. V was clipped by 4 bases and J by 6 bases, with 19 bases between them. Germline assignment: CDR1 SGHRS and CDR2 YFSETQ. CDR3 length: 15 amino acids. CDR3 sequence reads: CASSAMSRRGSEAFF. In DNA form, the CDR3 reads TGCGCCAGCAGCGCAATGAGTCGGAGAGGTTCTGAAGCTTTCTTT.

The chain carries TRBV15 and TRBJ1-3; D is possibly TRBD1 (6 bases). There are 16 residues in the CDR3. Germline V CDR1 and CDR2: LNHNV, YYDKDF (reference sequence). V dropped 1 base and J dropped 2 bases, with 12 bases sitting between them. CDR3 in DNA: TGTGCCACCAGCAGAGCCCGAGGGGGGGCTGGAAACACCATATATTTT. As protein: CATSRARGGAGNTIYF.

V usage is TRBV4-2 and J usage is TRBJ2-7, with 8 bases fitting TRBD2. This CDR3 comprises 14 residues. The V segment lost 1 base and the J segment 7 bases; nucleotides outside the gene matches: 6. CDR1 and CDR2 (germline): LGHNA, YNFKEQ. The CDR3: CASSQAGGEGEQYF. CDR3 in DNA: TGTGCCAGCAGCCAAGCCGGGGGGGAGGGAGAGCAGTACTTC.

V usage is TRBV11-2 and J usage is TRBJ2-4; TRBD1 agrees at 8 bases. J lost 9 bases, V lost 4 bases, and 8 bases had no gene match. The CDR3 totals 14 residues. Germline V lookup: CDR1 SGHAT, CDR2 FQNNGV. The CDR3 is CASSSWTGFGIQYF. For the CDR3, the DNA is TGTGCCAGCAGCTCGTGGACAGGGTTCGGCATTCAGTACTTC.

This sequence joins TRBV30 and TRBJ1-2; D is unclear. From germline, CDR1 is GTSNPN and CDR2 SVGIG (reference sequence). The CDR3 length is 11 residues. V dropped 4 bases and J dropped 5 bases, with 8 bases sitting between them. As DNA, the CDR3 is TGTGCCTGGATCCAGGAATATGGCTACACCTTC. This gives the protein CAWIQEYGYTF.

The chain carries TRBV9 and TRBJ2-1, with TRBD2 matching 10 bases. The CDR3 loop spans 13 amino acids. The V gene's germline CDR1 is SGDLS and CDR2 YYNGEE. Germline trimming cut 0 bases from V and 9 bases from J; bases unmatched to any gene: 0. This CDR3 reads CASSVASGGEQFF. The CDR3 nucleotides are TGTGCCAGCAGCGTAGCTAGCGGGGGTGAGCAGTTCTTC.

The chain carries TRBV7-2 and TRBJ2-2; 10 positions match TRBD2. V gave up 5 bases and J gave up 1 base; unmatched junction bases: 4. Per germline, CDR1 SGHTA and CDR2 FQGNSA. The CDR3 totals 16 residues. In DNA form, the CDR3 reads TGTGCCAGCAGCCATCGGACTAGCGGGAACACCGGGGAGCTGTTTTTT. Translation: CASSHRTSGNTGELFF.

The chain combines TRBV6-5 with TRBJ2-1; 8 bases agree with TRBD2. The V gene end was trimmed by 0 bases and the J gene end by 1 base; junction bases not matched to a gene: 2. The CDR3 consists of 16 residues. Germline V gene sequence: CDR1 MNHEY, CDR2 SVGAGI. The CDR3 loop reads CASSYSAGGSYNEQFF. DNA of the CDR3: TGTGCCAGCAGTTACTCTGCGGGGGGTTCCTACAATGAGCAGTTCTTC.

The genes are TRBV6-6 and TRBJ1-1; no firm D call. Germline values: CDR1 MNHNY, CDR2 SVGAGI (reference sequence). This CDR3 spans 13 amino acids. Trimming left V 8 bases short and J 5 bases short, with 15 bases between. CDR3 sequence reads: CASVGSNGTEAFF. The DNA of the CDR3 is TGTGCCAGCGTGGGCAGCAACGGAACTGAAGCTTTCTTT.

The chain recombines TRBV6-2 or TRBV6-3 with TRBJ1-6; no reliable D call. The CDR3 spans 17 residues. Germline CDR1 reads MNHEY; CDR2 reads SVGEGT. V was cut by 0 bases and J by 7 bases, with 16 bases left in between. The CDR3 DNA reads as TGTGCCAGCAGTTACTCCCTGGAACCGGGAGACAATTCACCCCTCCACTTT. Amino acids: CASSYSLEPGDNSPLHF.

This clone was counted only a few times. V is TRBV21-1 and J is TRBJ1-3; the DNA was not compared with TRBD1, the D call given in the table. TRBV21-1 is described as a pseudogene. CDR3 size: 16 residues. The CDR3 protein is CASSMDPGLSGNTIYF. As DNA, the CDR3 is TGTGCCAGCAGCATGGATCCAGGCCTCTCTGGAAACACCATATATTTT.

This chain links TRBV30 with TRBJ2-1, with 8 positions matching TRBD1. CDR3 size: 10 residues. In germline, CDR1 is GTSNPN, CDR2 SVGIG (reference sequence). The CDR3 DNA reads TGTGCGACAGGGGCCAATGAGCAGTTCTTC. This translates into CATGANEQFF.

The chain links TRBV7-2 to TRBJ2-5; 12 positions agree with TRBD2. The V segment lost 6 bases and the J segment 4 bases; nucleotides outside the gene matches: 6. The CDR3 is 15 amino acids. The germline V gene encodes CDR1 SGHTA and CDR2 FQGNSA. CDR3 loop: CASRRLAGEGETQYF. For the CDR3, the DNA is TGTGCCAGCAGACGACTAGCGGGAGAGGGAGAGACCCAGTACTTC.

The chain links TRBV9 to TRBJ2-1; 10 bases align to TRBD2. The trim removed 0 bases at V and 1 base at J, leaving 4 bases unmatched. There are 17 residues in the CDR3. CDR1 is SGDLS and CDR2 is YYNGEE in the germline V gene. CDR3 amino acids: CASSVVGLAASYNEQFF. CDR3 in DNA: TGTGCCAGCAGCGTAGTCGGACTAGCGGCTTCCTACAATGAGCAGTTCTTC.

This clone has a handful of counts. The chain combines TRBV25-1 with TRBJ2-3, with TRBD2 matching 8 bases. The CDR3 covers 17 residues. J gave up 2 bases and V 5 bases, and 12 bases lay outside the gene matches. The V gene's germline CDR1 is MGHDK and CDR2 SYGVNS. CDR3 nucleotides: TGTGCCAGCAGTCCCCCGGGGGGGTCCTCACCCACAGATACGCAGTATTTT. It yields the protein CASSPPGGSSPTDTQYF.